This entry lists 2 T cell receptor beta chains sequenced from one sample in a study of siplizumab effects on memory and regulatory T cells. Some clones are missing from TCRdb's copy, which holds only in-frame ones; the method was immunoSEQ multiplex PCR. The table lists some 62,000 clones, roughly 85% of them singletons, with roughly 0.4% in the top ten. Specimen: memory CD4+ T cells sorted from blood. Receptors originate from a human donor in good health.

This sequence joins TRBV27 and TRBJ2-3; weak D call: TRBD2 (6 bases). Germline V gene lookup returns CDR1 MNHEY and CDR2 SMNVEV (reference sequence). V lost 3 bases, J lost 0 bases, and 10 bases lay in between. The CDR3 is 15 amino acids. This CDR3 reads CASSLEGRSTDTQYF. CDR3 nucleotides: TGTGCCAGCAGTTTGGAGGGGCGGAGCACAGATACGCAGTATTTT.

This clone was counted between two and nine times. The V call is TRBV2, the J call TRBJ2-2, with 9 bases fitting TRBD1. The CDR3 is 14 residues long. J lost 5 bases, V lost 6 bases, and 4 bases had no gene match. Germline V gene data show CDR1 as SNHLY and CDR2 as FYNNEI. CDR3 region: CASRGQGLTGELFF. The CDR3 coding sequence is TGTGCCAGCAGGGGACAGGGTTTAACCGGGGAGCTGTTTTTT.